These 29 T cell receptor beta chains share one sample of origin, sequenced in a study of cytomegalovirus exposure and HLA in healthy donors. 13 Jbeta primers and 60 Vbeta primers were used for the PCR. Assay used: immunoSEQ multiplex PCR; TCRdb lists only in-frame clones, some missing. Among 150,000 to 200,000 clones listed, approximately 86% were seen once. The sample comprised PBMCs. These receptor sequences come from a woman aged 18-29 years in good health and CMV-seronegative.

This chain connects TRBV5-1 to TRBJ2-1; 9 bases line up with TRBD2. The CDR3 has 15 amino acids. J lost 5 bases, V lost 6 bases, and 9 bases had no gene match. The germline gives CDR1 SGHRS, CDR2 YFSETQ. CDR3 loop: CASTFSTSGHNEQFF. The CDR3, as DNA: TGCGCCAGCACCTTCTCGACTAGCGGCCACAATGAGCAGTTCTTC.

This chain uses TRBV18 with TRBJ1-1; TRBD1 matches 9 bases. Per the germline V gene, CDR1 is KGHSH and CDR2 is LQKENI. J gave up 8 bases and V 3 bases, and 7 bases lay outside the gene matches. This CDR3 spans 14 amino acids. CDR3 in DNA: TGTGCCAGCTCACCGGGACAGGGTTCATTGGAAGCTTTCTTT. Residues: CASSPGQGSLEAFF.

This clone was seen more than once but under ten times. The V and J genes are TRBV19 and TRBJ2-3, with D uncertain. The CDR3 is 15 residues long. CDR1 and CDR2 from the germline V gene are LNHDA and SQIVND (reference sequence). Trimming took 7 bases from V and 7 from J, leaving 21 bases between them. CDR3 DNA sequence: TGTGCCAGTAAGTCAGCCCATACAGACGATTATACGCAGTATTTT. Its protein is CASKSAHTDDYTQYF.

V usage is TRBV6-6 and J usage is TRBJ1-1; D unclear. The V end lost 0 bases, the J end lost 7 bases, and 9 bases lay between the germline ends. CDR3 length: 13 amino acids. Germline CDR1 MNHNY, CDR2 SVGAGI (reference sequence). In DNA, the CDR3 is TGTGCCAGCAGTTACTCGCTGGGAGGTGAAGCTTTCTTT. Encoded protein: CASSYSLGGEAFF.

This chain uses TRBV5-4 with TRBJ2-7; 10 bases match TRBD2. The CDR3 spans 15 residues. V lost 0 bases and J lost 5; bases outside the gene matches: 5. Per the germline V gene, CDR1 is SGHNT and CDR2 is YYREEE (reference sequence). DNA for the CDR3: TGTGCCAGCAGCTTGGTAGCGGGGGGCCCCCACGAGCAGTACTTC. It specifies CASSLVAGGPHEQYF.

The V and J genes are TRBV14 and TRBJ2-3; unclear D gene. Germline V lookup: CDR1 SGHDN, CDR2 FVKESK. Deletions cut 4 bases from V and 0 bases from J, with 14 bases between. CDR3 length: 16 amino acids. CDR3 sequence (DNA): TGTGCCAGCAGCCCCCCGTATTTCTCTAGCACAGATACGCAGTATTTT. Translated, it gives CASSPPYFSSTDTQYF. The full variable domain, with the rest looked up from reference TRBV14 and TRBJ2-3, is EAGVTQFPSHSVIEKGQTVTLRCDPISGHDNLYWYRRVMGKEIKFLLHFVKESKQDESGMPNNRFLAERTGGTYSTLKVQPAELEDSGVYFCASSPPYFSSTDTQYFGPGTRLTVL.

The count of this clone is one. The CDR3: CASSPMFGELFF. The CDR3 DNA follows: TGTGCCAGCAGCCCAATGTTCGGGGAGCTGTTTTTT. The chain joins TRBV2 to TRBJ2-2, with D hard to call. The CDR3 extends over 12 amino acids. CDR1 is SNHLY and CDR2 is FYNNEI in the germline V gene. With 6 bases removed from V and 7 bases from J, the gap between germline ends came to 9 bases.

V gene TRBV11-2 combines with J gene TRBJ2-5, with D unclear. Per the germline V gene, CDR1 is SGHAT and CDR2 is FQNNGV. Trimming took 1 base from V and 2 from J, leaving 5 bases between them. CDR3 length: 13 residues. CDR3 in amino acids: CASSLVQQETQYF. In nucleotides, the CDR3 is TGTGCCAGCAGCTTAGTGCAGCAAGAGACCCAGTACTTC.

This chain uses TRBV6-1 with TRBJ1-2, with TRBD1 as a possible D gene (6 bases). Germline values: CDR1 MNHNS, CDR2 SASEGT. V dropped 11 bases and J dropped 5 bases, with 18 bases sitting between them. This CDR3 is built from 13 residues. The CDR3 spells CALRGGRLYGYTF. CDR3 DNA sequence: TGTGCCTTAAGGGGGGGCCGACTTTATGGCTACACCTTC.

The V gene is TRBV6-5, the J gene TRBJ2-2; 7 nucleotides align to TRBD1. There are 16 residues in the CDR3. The V segment lost 2 bases and the J segment 5 bases; nucleotides outside the gene matches: 8. Germline CDR1 MNHEY, CDR2 SVGAGI. CDR3: CASSYTIPTGTGELFF. The DNA for the CDR3 is TGTGCCAGCAGTTACACTATCCCGACAGGGACCGGGGAGCTGTTTTTT.

The rearrangement links TRBV2 to TRBJ2-5; TRBD1 agrees at 7 bases. The CDR3 covers 14 residues. The germline CDR1 and CDR2 sequences are SNHLY and FYNNEI. Unmatched junction bases numbered 2, after V lost 4 bases and J lost 0 bases. CDR3 residues: CASSVGQYQETQYF. DNA for the CDR3: TGTGCCAGCAGTGTGGGACAGTACCAAGAGACCCAGTACTTC.

V usage is TRBV5-4 and J usage is TRBJ2-7, with TRBD2 matching over 9 bases. Per the germline V gene, CDR1 is SGHNT and CDR2 is YYREEE (reference sequence). With 3 bases clipped from V and 6 bases from J, the junction kept 10 bases outside the gene matches. This CDR3 is built from 15 residues. CDR3 DNA sequence: TGTGCCAGCAGCTCGCCGACTAGCGGTCGGGGCGAGCAGTACTTC. This translates into CASSSPTSGRGEQYF.

The V call is TRBV6-6, the J call TRBJ2-7, with 7 bases fitting TRBD2. The germline CDR1 and CDR2 sequences are MNHNY and SVGAGI (reference sequence). V shed 2 bases, J shed 5 bases, and the junction held 12 bases outside the gene matches. CDR3 length: 16 amino acids. CDR3 coding DNA: TGTGCCAGCAGTTACGGGGCACGGCGGGAGATAAACGAGCAGTACTTC. Protein product: CASSYGARREINEQYF.

The chain recombines TRBV6-5 with TRBJ1-2; D possibly corresponds to TRBD1 (6 bases). The germline gives CDR1 MNHEY, CDR2 SVGAGI. V was cut by 2 bases and J by 4 bases, with 14 bases left in between. This CDR3 region has 15 residues. CDR3 residues: CASSYQGHLTYGYTF. The CDR3 coding sequence is TGTGCCAGCAGTTACCAGGGGCATTTGACCTATGGCTACACCTTC.

This clone has only one observation. This chain links TRBV6-1 with TRBJ1-5; 9 bases line up with TRBD1. The V and J ends lost 7 bases and 7 bases, in that order; junction bases with no gene match: 5. The CDR3 extends over 13 amino acids. Germline CDR1 is MNHNS and CDR2 is SASEGT. The CDR3 loop reads CASTPTGGQPQHF. CDR3 in DNA: TGTGCCAGCACCCCGACAGGGGGACAGCCCCAGCATTTT.

The rearrangement links TRBV13 to TRBJ2-1; 12 bases align to TRBD2. CDR3 length: 17 amino acids. The germline CDR1 and CDR2 sequences are PRHDT and FYEKMQ (reference sequence). Losses at the gene ends were 3 bases for V and 6 bases for J; bases not matched to a gene: 9. CDR3 sequence (DNA): TGTGCCAGCAGCTTGGACGAACTAGCGGGGGGAGGCAATGAGCAGTTCTTC. Amino acid sequence: CASSLDELAGGGNEQFF.

This rearrangement joins TRBV6-5 to TRBJ1-1; D is unclear. Germline CDR1 reads MNHEY; CDR2 reads SVGAGI. Deletions cut 8 bases from V and 0 bases from J, with 10 bases between. This CDR3 contains 13 residues. CDR3 residues: CASGRRMNTEAFF. In DNA, the CDR3 is TGTGCCAGCGGGCGACGGATGAACACTGAAGCTTTCTTT.

This clone was found a few times. The gene calls are TRBV27 and TRBJ2-7; TRBD2 agrees at 8 bases. V lost 3 bases to trimming and J lost 6 bases; unmatched junction nucleotides: 10. This CDR3 contains 15 residues. Germline CDR1 reads MNHEY; CDR2 reads SMNVEV (reference sequence). In DNA, the CDR3 is TGTGCCAGCAGTTTGTCGGGACTAGGAATGTTCGAGCAGTACTTC. Encoded protein: CASSLSGLGMFEQYF.

The chain uses TRBV18 and TRBJ2-5; weak D call: TRBD1 (5 bases). The germline CDR1 and CDR2 sequences are KGHSH and LQKENI. Trimming stripped 0 bases from V and 4 bases from J, with 9 bases between. This CDR3 has 14 amino acids. The CDR3 loop reads CASSPPGLGETQYF. CDR3 sequence (DNA): TGTGCCAGCTCACCACCGGGGCTGGGAGAGACCCAGTACTTC.

CDR3 nucleotide sequence: TGTGCCAGCAGCTTACAGTCAGGCCCAGATACGCAGTATTTT. Amino acids: CASSLQSGPDTQYF. The chain has TRBV7-9 and TRBJ2-3; D unclear. The CDR3 spans 14 residues. Deletions cut 2 bases from V and 4 bases from J, with 10 bases between. In germline, CDR1 is SEHNR, CDR2 FQNEAQ (reference sequence).

The chain uses TRBV6-1 and TRBJ2-7, with TRBD2 identical over 8 bases. The CDR3 is 16 residues long. J was trimmed by 3 bases and V by 4 bases; bases with no gene match: 11. The germline CDR1 and CDR2 sequences are MNHNS and SASEGT. The CDR3 region has the DNA TGTGCCAGCAGTGTCTCGGGAGGGTTCGCCAACTACGAGCAGTACTTC. This translates into CASSVSGGFANYEQYF.

This clone was seen just once. The rearrangement joins TRBV10-2 to TRBJ2-7, with 12 nucleotides matching TRBD2. The CDR3 consists of 14 residues. CDR1 and CDR2 (germline): WSHSY, SAAADI. The V and J ends lost 8 bases and 4 bases, in that order; junction bases with no gene match: 6. CDR3 residues: CASETSGSGYEQYF. The CDR3 DNA reads as TGCGCCAGCGAGACTAGCGGGAGCGGTTACGAGCAGTACTTC.

This chain connects TRBV18 to TRBJ1-1, with unresolved D. CDR1 KGHSH and CDR2 LQKENI come from the germline V gene. The V and J ends lost 3 bases and 5 bases respectively, with 10 bases between them. This CDR3 comprises 13 residues. In nucleotides, the CDR3 is TGTGCCAGCTCACCTGTTTTTCGGACTGAAGCTTTCTTT. It is translated as CASSPVFRTEAFF.

As for this clone: Other DNA variants within this sample encode the same CDR3. This sequence joins TRBV5-1 and TRBJ1-4, with 7 bases matching TRBD1. This CDR3 is 15 amino acids long. CDR1 is SGHRS, CDR2 YFSETQ, per germline. Germline trimming cut 4 bases from V and 0 bases from J; bases unmatched to any gene: 3. CDR3 coding DNA: TGCGCCAGCAGCCTAGGGACAGCAACTAATGAAAAACTGTTTTTT. Translation gives CASSLGTATNEKLFF.

This clone was recorded only once. CDR3 sequence (DNA): TGTGCCAGCAGACGGACACAAGGGAAAGACACTGAAGCTTTCTTT. This codes for CASRRTQGKDTEAFF. The J gene is TRBJ1-1, the V gene TRBV7-9, with a possible D match to TRBD1 (5 bases). Per the germline V gene, CDR1 is SEHNR and CDR2 is FQNEAQ (reference sequence). V lost 6 bases and J 3 bases, leaving 17 bases between the germline ends. This CDR3 spans 15 amino acids. Using reference TRBV7-9 and TRBJ1-1 for the parts outside the CDR3, the full variable domain is DTGVSQNPRHKITKRGQNVTFRCDPISEHNRLYWYRQTLGQGPEFLTYFQNEAQLEKSRLLSDRFSAERPKGSFSTLEIQRTEQGDSAMYLCASRRTQGKDTEAFFGQGTRLTVV.

The gene calls are TRBV5-1 and TRBJ2-1; 7 nucleotides line up with TRBD2. Germline V lookup: CDR1 SGHRS, CDR2 YFSETQ. The length of the CDR3 is 14 residues. With V trimmed by 3 bases and J by 7 bases, 7 bases remained unmatched. CDR3 nucleotide sequence: TGCGCCAGCAGCTCGACACTAGCGAGGAATGAGCAGTTCTTC. Protein sequence: CASSSTLARNEQFF. The full variable domain, with the rest looked up from reference TRBV5-1 and TRBJ2-1, is KAGVTQTPRYLIKTRGQQVTLSCSPISGHRSVSWYQQTPGQGLQFLFEYFSETQRNKGNFPGRFSGRQFSNSRSEMNVSTLELGDSALYLCASSSTLARNEQFFGPGTRLTVL.

This chain uses TRBV2 with TRBJ2-7; TRBD1 aligns across 7 bases. Germline V gene data show CDR1 as SNHLY and CDR2 as FYNNEI. Trimming took 5 bases from V and 1 from J; bases not matched to a gene: 8. The CDR3 is made up of 15 amino acids. The DNA for the CDR3 is TGTGCCAGCAGTACAGACAGGGTTTCATCCTACGAGCAGTACTTC. It codes for CASSTDRVSSYEQYF.

The chain couples TRBV29-1 to TRBJ1-2; D not certain. CDR1 SQVTM and CDR2 ANQGSEA come from the germline V gene. V was trimmed by 1 base and J by 2 bases, leaving 5 bases between them. This CDR3 region has 12 residues. The DNA of the CDR3 is TGCAGCGTTGAAGGGGAGAACTATGGCTACACCTTC. Protein: CSVEGENYGYTF.

The V gene is TRBV7-9, the J gene TRBJ1-2; D ambiguous. Trimming shortened V by 5 bases and J by 4 bases, and 14 bases separated the two germline ends. From germline, CDR1 is SEHNR and CDR2 FQNEAQ (reference sequence). This CDR3 region has 14 residues. The chain's CDR3 is CASSPPGLSYGYTF. CDR3 DNA sequence: TGTGCCAGCAGCCCGCCGGGTCTCTCCTATGGCTACACCTTC.